These T cell receptor beta chains were read from a single sample in a study of T cell changes during pregnancy in multiple sclerosis. Profiled with immunoSEQ multiplex PCR; TCRdb holds only in-frame clones, not every one. The table has fewer than 65,000 clones, 91% seen once. This sample comprised peripheral blood, obtained before pregnancy. The source is a female donor with multiple sclerosis, enrolled in a pregnancy study. Each CDR3 is given with its conserved first and last residue. Fields, in order: J gene, clone size, D gene, V gene, CDR3 protein, CDR3 DNA. A D gene is named only where the DNA matches it firmly. Only part of the rows carry a size: once, few, many, or a class if the clone is expanded.

TRBJ2-3,.,TRBD2,TRBV19,CASAGTSGGAGTDTQYF,TGTGCCAGTGCCGGGACTAGCGGGGGGGCCGGCACAGATACGCAGTATTTT
TRBJ1-2,.,.,TRBV11-2,CASSRGARGADGYTF,TGTGCCAGCTCCCGAGGGGCACGGGGGGCCGATGGCTACACCTTC
TRBJ2-1,.,TRBD2,TRBV14,CASSQPGLAGVLYEQFF,TGTGCCAGCAGCCAACCCGGACTAGCGGGGGTCTTATATGAGCAGTTCTTC
TRBJ1-3,.,.,TRBV18,CASSPATRGSSGNTIYF,TGTGCCAGCTCACCAGCGACCAGGGGATCCTCTGGAAACACCATATATTTT
TRBJ1-2,few,.,TRBV5-4,CASSSPGARTF,TGTGCCAGCAGCTCACCAGGGGCGCGCACCTTC
TRBJ2-7,.,TRBD2,TRBV4-1,CASSQDVPPAGGHYEQYF,TGCGCCAGCAGCCAAGACGTCCCGCCGGCGGGGGGCCACTACGAGCAGTACTTC
TRBJ2-7,.,.,TRBV30,CAWTGELDYEQYF,TGTGCCTGGACAGGGGAGTTGGACTACGAGCAGTACTTC
TRBJ2-7,once,TRBD1,TRBV5-6,CASSPSQGAGGWSYEQYF,TGTGCCAGCAGCCCGTCACAGGGGGCAGGAGGTTGGTCCTACGAGCAGTACTTC
TRBJ2-3,.,TRBD1,TRBV4-3,CASSQADRGGGTDTQYF,TGCGCCAGCAGCCAGGCGGACAGGGGAGGGGGCACAGATACGCAGTATTTT
TRBJ2-3,.,TRBD2,TRBV13,CASSTLLAGAGDTQYF,TGTGCCAGCAGCACTCTACTAGCGGGGGCAGGAGATACGCAGTATTTT
TRBJ1-1,.,.,TRBV2,CASSVPGVGEAFF,TGTGCCAGCAGCGTTCCCGGGGTAGGTGAAGCTTTCTTT
TRBJ2-7,.,.,TRBV2,CASEGEDEQYF,TGTGCCAGCGAGGGGGAAGACGAGCAGTACTTC
TRBJ2-2,.,.,TRBV21-1,CASRDRDKGEYTGELFF,TGTGCCAGCAGGGACAGGGATAAGGGAGAATACACCGGGGAGCTGTTTTTT
TRBJ1-2,.,.,TRBV7-9,CASSQGRLGGYTF,TGTGCCAGTAGTCAGGGTAGACTTGGGGGCTACACCTTC
TRBJ1-4,.,.,TRBV15,CATSRDPGRGGEKLFF,TGTGCCACCAGCAGAGATCCGGGTAGGGGAGGTGAAAAACTGTTTTTT
TRBJ2-1,once,TRBD1,TRBV2,CASIHRDRVGEQFF,TGTGCCAGCATTCATAGGGACAGGGTCGGTGAGCAGTTCTTC
TRBJ1-3,.,.,TRBV2,CATPGSGNTIYF,TGTGCCACCCCCGGGTCTGGAAACACCATATATTTT
TRBJ2-2,few,.,TRBV9,CASSRLNTGELFF,TGTGCCAGCAGTCGCCTAAACACCGGGGAGCTGTTTTTT
TRBJ2-5,.,.,TRBV5-6,CASSFQSQTQYF,TGTGCCAGCAGCTTTCAAAGCCAGACCCAGTACTTC
TRBJ1-2,.,.,TRBV7-2,CASSPGLPGWGYTF,TGTGCCAGCAGCCCCGGACTCCCCGGGTGGGGCTACACCTTC
TRBJ2-7,.,TRBD2,TRBV9,CASSPGGAPYEQYF,TGTGCCAGCAGCCCCGGGGGGGCCCCCTACGAGCAGTACTTC
TRBJ1-4,.,.,TRBV12-5,CASGFLPELTNEKLFF,TGTGCTAGTGGTTTCCTCCCCGAGTTGACTAATGAAAAACTGTTTTTT
TRBJ2-6,.,.,TRBV10-3,CAISGSSSGANVLTF,TGTGCCATCAGTGGGAGTTCCTCTGGGGCCAACGTCCTGACTTTC
TRBJ1-1,.,TRBD1,TRBV9,CASSAPFTGGNTEAFF,TGTGCCAGCAGCGCCCCTTTTACAGGGGGCAACACTGAAGCTTTCTTT
TRBJ2-3,.,.,TRBV7-9,CASSLPGANTDTQYF,TGTGCCAGCAGCTTGCCAGGGGCGAACACAGATACGCAGTATTTT
TRBJ1-6,once,.,TRBV7-9,CASSTTGLNSPLHF,TGTGCCAGCAGCACTACGGGACTTAATTCACCCCTCCACTTT
TRBJ1-5,.,.,TRBV28,CASSYPRDSNQPQHF,TGTGCCAGCAGTTACCCGAGGGATAGCAATCAGCCCCAGCATTTT
TRBJ1-1,.,TRBD1,TRBV7-8,CASSLQQGVAEAFF,TGTGCCAGCAGCTTACAACAGGGGGTAGCTGAAGCTTTCTTT
TRBJ1-2,.,.,TRBV2,CASSDAGDYGYTF,TGTGCCAGCAGTGACGCGGGAGACTATGGCTACACCTTC
TRBJ2-3,.,.,TRBV13,CASSLYRGASTDTQYF,TGTGCCAGCAGCTTGTACCGGGGGGCCAGCACAGATACGCAGTATTTT
TRBJ1-1,.,TRBD1,TRBV7-2,CASSFRQGGTEAFF,TGTGCCAGCAGCTTCCGACAGGGAGGCACTGAAGCTTTCTTT
TRBJ2-1,.,TRBD1,TRBV5-4,CASSLLGTAYNEQFF,TGTGCCAGCAGCTTGCTTGGGACAGCCTACAATGAGCAGTTCTTC
TRBJ1-1,.,.,TRBV7-3,CASSSDRGTEAFF,TGTGCCAGCAGCTCGGACAGAGGCACTGAAGCTTTCTTT
TRBJ2-7,.,TRBD2,TRBV7-8,CASSGGVRSYEQYF,TGTGCCAGCAGCGGGGGGGTCCGAAGCTACGAGCAGTACTTC
TRBJ2-2,.,.,TRBV19,CASSTARGHTGELFF,TGTGCCAGTAGTACGGCCAGGGGCCACACCGGGGAGCTGTTTTTT
TRBJ1-5,.,TRBD1,TRBV7-2,CASSLGQGVGNQPQHF,TGTGCCAGCAGCTTAGGGCAGGGGGTGGGCAATCAGCCCCAGCATTTT
TRBJ2-7,.,.,TRBV6-6,CASGPGGAGLYEQYF,TGTGCCAGCGGACCAGGGGGAGCGGGCCTCTACGAGCAGTACTTC
TRBJ1-1,.,.,TRBV11-1,CASSYLTGNTEAFF,TGTGCCAGCAGCTACTTGACAGGGAACACTGAAGCTTTCTTT
TRBJ1-6,.,.,TRBV7-2,CASSFQQVQNSPLHF,TGTGCCAGCAGCTTTCAACAGGTCCAGAATTCACCCCTCCACTTT
TRBJ1-6,.,TRBD1,TRBV19,CASNSRQGSSPLHF,TGTGCCAGTAATTCCCGACAGGGTAGTTCACCCCTCCACTTT
TRBJ2-2,.,.,TRBV19,CASREGSLYTGELFF,TGTGCCAGTAGGGAGGGTTCTTTATACACCGGGGAGCTGTTTTTT